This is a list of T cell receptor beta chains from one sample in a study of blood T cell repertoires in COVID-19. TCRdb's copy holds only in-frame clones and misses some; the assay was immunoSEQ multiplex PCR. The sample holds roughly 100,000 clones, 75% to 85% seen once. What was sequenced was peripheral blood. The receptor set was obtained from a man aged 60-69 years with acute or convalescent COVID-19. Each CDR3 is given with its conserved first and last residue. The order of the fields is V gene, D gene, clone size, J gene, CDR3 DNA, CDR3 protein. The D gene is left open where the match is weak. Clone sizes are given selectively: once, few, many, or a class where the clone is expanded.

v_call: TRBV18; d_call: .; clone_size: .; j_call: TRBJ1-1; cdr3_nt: TGTGCCAGCTCACCACCGCTGGCGGGGGCGGCTGAAGCTTTCTTT; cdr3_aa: CASSPPLAGAAEAFF
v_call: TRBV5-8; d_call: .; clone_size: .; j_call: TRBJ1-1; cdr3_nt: TGTGCCAGCAGCGTGGGGGGCGCGACTGAAGCTTTCTTT; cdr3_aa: CASSVGGATEAFF
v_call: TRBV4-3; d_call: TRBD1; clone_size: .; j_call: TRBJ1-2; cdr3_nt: TGCGCCAGCAGCCAATCGACAGGGCCCGGGTATGGCTACACCTTC; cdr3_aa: CASSQSTGPGYGYTF
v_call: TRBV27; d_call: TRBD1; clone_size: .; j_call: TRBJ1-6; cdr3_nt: TGTGCCAGCAAGAAGGAACAGGGGGCGTCACCCCTCCACTTT; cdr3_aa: CASKKEQGASPLHF
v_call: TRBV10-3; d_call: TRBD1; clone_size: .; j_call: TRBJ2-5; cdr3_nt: TGTGCCATCAGCCAGGGACAGGGGGAAGAGACCCAGTACTTC; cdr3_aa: CAISQGQGEETQYF
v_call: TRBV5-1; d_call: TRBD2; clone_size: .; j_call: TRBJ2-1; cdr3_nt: TGCGCCAGCAGCTTCCCCTTAGCGGGAAGCTCCTACAATGAGCAGTTCTTC; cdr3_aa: CASSFPLAGSSYNEQFF
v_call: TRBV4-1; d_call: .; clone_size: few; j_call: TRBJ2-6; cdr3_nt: TGCGCCAGCAGCCAAGATGGGCAGGGCGGTAGCGTCCTGACTTTC; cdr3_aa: CASSQDGQGGSVLTF
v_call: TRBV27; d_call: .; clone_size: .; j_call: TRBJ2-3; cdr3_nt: TGTGCCAGCAGCCGACAGGAATCTACAGATACGCAGTATTTT; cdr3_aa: CASSRQESTDTQYF
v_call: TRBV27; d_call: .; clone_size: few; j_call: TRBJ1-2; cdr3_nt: TGTGCCAGCAGTCCGGGACTAATCGACTATGGCTACACCTTC; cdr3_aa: CASSPGLIDYGYTF
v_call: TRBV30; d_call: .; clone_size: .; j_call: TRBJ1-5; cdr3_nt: TGTGCCTGGAGTTCCAGACTTGATCAGCCCCAGCATTTT; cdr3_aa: CAWSSRLDQPQHF
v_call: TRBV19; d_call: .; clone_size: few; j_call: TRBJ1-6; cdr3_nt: TGTGCCACCTCCCTAGGCAGGGTCGGAAATTCACCCCTCCACTTT; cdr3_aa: CATSLGRVGNSPLHF
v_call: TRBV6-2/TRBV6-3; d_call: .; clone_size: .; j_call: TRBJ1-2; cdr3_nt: TGTGCCAGCAGCGACAGTGGGTATGGCTACACCTTC; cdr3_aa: CASSDSGYGYTF
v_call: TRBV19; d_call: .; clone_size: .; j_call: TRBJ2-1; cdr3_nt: TGTGCCAGTAGGGCCCAGGGGGCGGGGGACAATGAGCAGTTCTTC; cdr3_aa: CASRAQGAGDNEQFF
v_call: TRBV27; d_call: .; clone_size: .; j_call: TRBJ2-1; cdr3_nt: TGTGCCAGCAGTCCGGGGAGAGAAAATAGAGAGCAGTTCTTC; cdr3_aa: CASSPGRENREQFF
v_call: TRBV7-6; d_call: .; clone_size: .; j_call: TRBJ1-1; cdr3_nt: TGTGCCAGCAGCTCGACTCCGAACACTGAAGCTTTCTTT; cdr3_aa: CASSSTPNTEAFF
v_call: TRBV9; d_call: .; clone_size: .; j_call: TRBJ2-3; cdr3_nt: TGTGCCAGCAGCGTAGAGACTAGTTACGCAGATACGCAGTATTTT; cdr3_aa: CASSVETSYADTQYF
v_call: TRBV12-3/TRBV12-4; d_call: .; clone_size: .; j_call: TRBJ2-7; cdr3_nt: TGTGCCAGCAGCGCCCAGGGGACCGAGCAGTACTTC; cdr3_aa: CASSAQGTEQYF
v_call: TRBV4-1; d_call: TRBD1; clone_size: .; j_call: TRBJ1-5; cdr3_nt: TGCGCCAGCAGACGTACCGGGACAGGTGACAATCAGCCCCAGCATTTT; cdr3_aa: CASRRTGTGDNQPQHF
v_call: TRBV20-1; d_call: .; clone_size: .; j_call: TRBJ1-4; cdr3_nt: TGCAGTGCTAGAGACGTTGAAAAACTGTTTTTT; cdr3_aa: CSARDVEKLFF
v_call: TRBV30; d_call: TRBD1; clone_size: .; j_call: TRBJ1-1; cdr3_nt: TGTGCCTGGAGGGCAACCATTACAGGGGGCCTGGGAGCTTTCTTT; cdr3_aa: CAWRATITGGLGAFF
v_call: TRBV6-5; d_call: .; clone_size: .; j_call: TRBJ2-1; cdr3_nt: TGTGCCAGCAGTTACATAGGGGTCAACTACAATGAGCAGTTCTTC; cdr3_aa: CASSYIGVNYNEQFF
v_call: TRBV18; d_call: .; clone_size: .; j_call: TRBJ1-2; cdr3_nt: TGTGCCAGCTCATTACGGGACACCCGCGTCGACACCTTC; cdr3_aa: CASSLRDTRVDTF
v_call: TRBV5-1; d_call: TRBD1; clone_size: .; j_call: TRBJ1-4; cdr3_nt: TGCGCCAGCAGCTTGGGTGACAGGGAAAGAGAAAAACTGTTTTTT; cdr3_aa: CASSLGDREREKLFF
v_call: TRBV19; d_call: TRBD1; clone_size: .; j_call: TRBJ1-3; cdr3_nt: TGTGCCAGTAGTATAGATCGTCCCGGGACAGGGGCCGGAAACACCATATATTTT; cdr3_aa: CASSIDRPGTGAGNTIYF
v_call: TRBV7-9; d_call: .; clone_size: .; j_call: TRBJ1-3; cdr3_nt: TGTGCCAGCAGCTACCCTCAGGTCTCTGGAAACACCATATATTTT; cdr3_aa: CASSYPQVSGNTIYF
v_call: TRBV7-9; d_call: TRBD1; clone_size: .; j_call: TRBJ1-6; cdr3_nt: TGTGCCAGCAGCTTCACCGGGACAGGGATTCAACCCCTCCACTTT; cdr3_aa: CASSFTGTGIQPLHF
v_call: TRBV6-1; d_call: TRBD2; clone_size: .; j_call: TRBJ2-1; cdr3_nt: TGTGCCAGCAGTGAAGATAGCGGGGGGGCGTATGAGCAGTTCTTC; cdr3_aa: CASSEDSGGAYEQFF
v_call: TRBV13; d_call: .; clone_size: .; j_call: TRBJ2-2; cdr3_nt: TGTGCCAGCAGCTTACAGGGGAGGGGAACCGGGGAGCTGTTTTTT; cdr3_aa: CASSLQGRGTGELFF
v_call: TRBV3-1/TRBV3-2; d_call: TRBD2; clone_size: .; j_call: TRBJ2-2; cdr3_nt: TGTGCCAGCAGCCCTGGGGGCCTAGCGGGGAACACCGGGGAGCTGTTTTTT; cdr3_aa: CASSPGGLAGNTGELFF
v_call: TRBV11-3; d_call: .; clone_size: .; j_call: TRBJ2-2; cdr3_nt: TGTGCCAGCAGCTTTAGTAGCGTTTCCGGGGAGCTGTTTTTT; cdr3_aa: CASSFSSVSGELFF
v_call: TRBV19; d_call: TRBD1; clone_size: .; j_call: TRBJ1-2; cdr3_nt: TGTGCCAGTAGTATTGCTCGAACCGGGACAGCAGTCCGCTATGGCTACACCTTC; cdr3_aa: CASSIARTGTAVRYGYTF
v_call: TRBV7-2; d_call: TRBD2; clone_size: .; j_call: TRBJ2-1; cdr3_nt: TGTGCCAGCAGCTTATTTAGCGGGACCTACAATGAGCAGTTCTTC; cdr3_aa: CASSLFSGTYNEQFF
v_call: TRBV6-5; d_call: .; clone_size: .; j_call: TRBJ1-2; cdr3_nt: TGTGCCAGCAGTTACTCGGGCAGGGGACCACGCGGCTACACCTTC; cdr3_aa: CASSYSGRGPRGYTF
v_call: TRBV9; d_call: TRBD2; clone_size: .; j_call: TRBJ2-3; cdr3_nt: TGTGCCAGCAGCGTAGATGGAGGGAGGGGCGCTGCGCAGTATTTT; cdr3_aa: CASSVDGGRGAAQYF
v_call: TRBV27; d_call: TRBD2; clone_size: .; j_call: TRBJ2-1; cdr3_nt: TGTGCCAGCAGTATCAGCGGGAGAGGCTACAATGAGCAGTTCTTC; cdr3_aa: CASSISGRGYNEQFF
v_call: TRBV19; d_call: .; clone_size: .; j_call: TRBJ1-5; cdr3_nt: TGTGCCACCCGGGGGATTTCTAGCAATCAGCCCCAGCATTTT; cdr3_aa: CATRGISSNQPQHF
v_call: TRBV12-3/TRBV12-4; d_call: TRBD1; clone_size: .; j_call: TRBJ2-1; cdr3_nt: TGTGCCAGCTCACAGGGGTGGGATGAGCAGTTCTTC; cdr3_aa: CASSQGWDEQFF
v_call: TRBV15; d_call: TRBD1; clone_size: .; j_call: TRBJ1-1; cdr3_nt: TGTGCCACCAGCGCCGGCCGGACAGGGGATCGGCTTGCTTTCTTT; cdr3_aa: CATSAGRTGDRLAFF
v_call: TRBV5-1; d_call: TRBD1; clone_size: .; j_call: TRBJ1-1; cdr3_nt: TGCGCCAGCAGCCTAAAATCGGGACAGCGCACTGAAGCTTTCTTT; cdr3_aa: CASSLKSGQRTEAFF